The T cell receptor beta chain described here comes from a study of human T cells and chemical hapten exposure. Study observations and caveats: Healthy individuals' immune responses may differ from those of donors, who had alopecia.

CDR3 length: 16 residues. The germline V gene has CDR1 DFQATT and CDR2 SNEGSKA (reference sequence). The V and J ends lost 0 bases and 4 bases, in that order; junction bases with no gene match: 10. TCRdb passed the RACE reads through MiXCR, listing each CDR3 protein once. The sample yields more than 250,000 distinct CDR3 sequences, more than 6.5% seen once. As concerns this clonotype: Its antigen is not identified.

As for time point: pre-sensitization, week 0. Sample treatment: therapeutic diphenylcyclopropenone sensitization with weekly scalp DPC. Blood was collected ahead of every patch test applied. Alopecia patients deemed DPC-suitable, aged 18 to 70, excluding pregnancy. The specimen was whole blood, collected in connection with sensitization to the hapten diphenylcyclopropenone (DPC). The J gene is TRBJ2-3, the V gene TRBV20-1; 7 bases fit TRBD2. The clonotype was recovered from a woman aged 35 to 49 with alopecia areata. Some clones in this sample may be carry-over from other donors' samples. CDR3: CSAREFGGGLADTQYF. For the CDR3, the DNA is TGCAGTGCTAGAGAGTTCGGGGGAGGGCTCGCAGATACGCAGTATTTT.